The sequence of this TCR beta chain was determined in a study of blood T cell repertoires in COVID-19. For the study at large: Samples taken during acute and convalescent COVID-19 were collected in the United States, Italy and Spain. PBMCs, B-cell-depleted T cells, or T cells were the source of the cDNA or gDNA that made up the material.

The authors' processing: From reference gene primer amplification, estimates of nucleated cell counts were derived. Produced via immunoSEQ multiplex PCR; TCRdb's table is partial and in-frame only. That table supplies the V and J calls and clone size; D and trimming were determined from the DNA. Here the sample spans fewer than 100,000 clones, around 87% being singletons. There are 12 residues in the CDR3. Germline V CDR1 and CDR2: KGHSH, LQKENI. Trimming shortened V by 2 bases and J by 16 bases, and 15 bases separated the two germline ends. Sequenced input: peripheral blood. The chain has TRBV18 and TRBJ2-1; D might be TRBD1 (5 bases). The clonotype comes from a human donor in a cohort sampled during active COVID-19. CDR3 nucleotide sequence: TGTGCCAGCTCACCAGTTTCAGGGTCTTTCTTCTTC. Encoded protein: CASSPVSGSFFF.